This TCR beta chain stems from a study of T cell changes during pregnancy in multiple sclerosis. Profiling relied on immunoSEQ multiplex PCR, and the TCRdb table lists in-frame clones only, not all of them. Altogether 40,000 to 60,000 clones are present, around nine tenths being singletons, with the ten largest covering around 0.5%. The CDR3 contains 12 residues. Looked up from germline, CDR1 is SGHNT and CDR2 is YYREEE (reference sequence). The trim removed 7 bases at V and 4 bases at J, leaving 3 bases unmatched. This specimen was CD4+ T cells from peripheral blood mononuclear cells, taken in the third trimester of pregnancy. The V gene is TRBV5-4, the J gene TRBJ1-2; 8 bases are a match to TRBD1. This TCR came from a female donor with multiple sclerosis, enrolled in a pregnancy study. CDR3 region: CASSGGGYGYTF. CDR3 DNA: TGTGCCAGCTCAGGGGGCGGCTATGGCTACACCTTC.